This T cell receptor beta chain comes out of a study of T cells after yellow fever vaccination. The study, taken as a whole, reports: Overall, a small share of clonotypes was seen in both CD4 and CD8 compartments. Abundant clonotypes from the bulk population could contaminate FACS-sorted repertoires. Post-booster reappearance was seen for most primary-vaccination clones (roughly 97% CD4, 85% to 90% CD8).

This clonotype was seen only a few times. Antigen specificity is unknown. TCRdb re-called the 5' RACE reads with MiXCR, one entry per CDR3 protein. In the table there are 300,000 or so distinct CDR3 sequences, around 7% of which are singletons. The sample here was PBMCs, taken about 41 days after the first yellow fever vaccination. The sequence derives from a man between 18 and 35 years old who received the YFV17D yellow fever vaccine.

CDR3 bases: TGCGCCAGCAGTGAGGGCAATCTACTTCGGGGGCATGAGCAGTTCTTC. It yields the protein CASSEGNLLRGHEQFF. This sequence joins TRBV10-1 and TRBJ2-1; D may correspond to TRBD1 or TRBD2 (6 bases each). The germline V gene has CDR1 WNHNN and CDR2 SYGVQD (reference sequence). This CDR3 spans 16 amino acids. Trimming pared 2 bases from V and 8 bases from J, leaving 19 bases between.